The sequence of this T cell receptor beta chain was determined in a study of CD8 T cells in Susac syndrome. Random hexamers served to reverse transcribe roughly 0.5 to 1 ug RNA. One entry per CDR3 protein, called by TCRdb with MiXCR from the immunoSEQ multiplex PCR reads. This sample carries about 140,000 distinct CDR3 sequences, approximately 95% of them seen once, and the ten largest clones take approximately 0.25%. The sequenced target, TCR beta, came from blood CD8+ and CD4+ T cells. Negative isolation was used for CD8+ and CD4+ T cells and FACS enrichment for TEMRA cells. Trimming stripped 4 bases from V and 5 bases from J, with 14 bases between. Germline loops: CDR1 SQVTM, CDR2 ANQGSEA. This CDR3 is 14 amino acids long.

This TCR came from a human donor in good health. The chain combines TRBV29-1 with TRBJ2-2; possibly TRBD2 for D (6 bases). Sample: CD8+ T cells from PBMCs. CDR3 DNA sequence: TGCAGCGTTGTACGGAGGGGTCGGACCGGGGAGCTGTTTTTT. Protein sequence: CSVVRRGRTGELFF.